A selection of T cell receptor beta chains follows, all from one sample in a study of molecular identifiers for immune sequencing clone quantification. MiXCR was run by TCRdb on the PCR reads, yielding one entry per CDR3 protein. The sample holds roughly 100,000 distinct CDR3 sequences; 30% to 45% are singletons and the top ten take over 8%. Sequenced sample: naive CD8+ T cells from blood, with Jurkat cell RNA spiked in. These receptors all stem from a human donor in good health. Some libraries in this study had Jurkat cell RNA spiked in. CDR3s include the opening cysteine and the closing phenylalanine or tryptophan. Fields, in order: V gene, D gene, CDR3 length, clone size, J gene, CDR3 protein, CDR3 DNA. A D gene is named only where the DNA matches it firmly. Some rows mark clone size as missing; the rest say once, few, many or name a class of expanded clone.

TRBV24-1,.,17,.,TRBJ2-5,CATSDTTLARHQEPQYF,TGTGCCACCAGTGACACTACCCTCGCCAGGCACCAAGAGCCCCAGTACTTC
TRBV19,.,15,few,TRBJ1-5,CASSIDGQIHQPQHF,TGTGCCAGTAGTATAGATGGACAGATACATCAGCCCCAGCATTTT
TRBV20-1,TRBD1,17,many,TRBJ2-5,CSASKRSGQGYGETQYF,TGCAGTGCTAGCAAACGTTCGGGACAGGGGTATGGGGAGACCCAGTACTTC
TRBV7-2,.,14,.,TRBJ1-2,CASSLGEEHGGYTF,TGTGCCAGCAGCCTAGGGGAGGAGCATGGAGGCTACACCTTC
TRBV7-9,.,13,.,TRBJ1-1,CASSPTQYTEVFF,TGTGCCAGCAGCCCCACTCAGTACACTGAAGTTTTCTTT
TRBV12-3/TRBV12-4,TRBD1,13,.,TRBJ1-2,CASRTPGTDGYTF,TGTGCCAGCAGAACTCCTGGGACAGATGGCTACACCTTC
TRBV13,TRBD1,14,few,TRBJ1-6,CASSSGTGPSPLHF,TGTGCCAGCAGCTCCGGGACAGGGCCTTCACCCCTCCACTTT
TRBV9,.,18,few,TRBJ1-1,CASSVEGTPLRGNTEAFF,TGTGCCAGCAGCGTAGAAGGGACACCGCTCCGCGGGAACACTGAAGCTTTCTTT
TRBV20-1,TRBD2,18,.,TRBJ2-5,CSAREWPVRGDEWETQYF,TGCAGTGCTAGAGAGTGGCCTGTCCGGGGGGACGAATGGGAGACCCAGTACTTC
TRBV7-9,.,14,.,TRBJ1-1,CASRTGGVNTEAFF,TGTGCCAGCAGAACGGGAGGGGTGAACACTGAAGCTTTCTTT
TRBV19,.,14,many,TRBJ2-3,CASSPREDTDTQYF,TGTGCCAGTAGCCCAAGGGAAGACACAGATACGCAGTATTTT
TRBV5-4,TRBD2,17,many,TRBJ2-3,CASSWGLAGISTDTQYF,TGTGCCAGCAGCTGGGGGCTAGCGGGAATCAGCACAGATACGCAGTATTTT